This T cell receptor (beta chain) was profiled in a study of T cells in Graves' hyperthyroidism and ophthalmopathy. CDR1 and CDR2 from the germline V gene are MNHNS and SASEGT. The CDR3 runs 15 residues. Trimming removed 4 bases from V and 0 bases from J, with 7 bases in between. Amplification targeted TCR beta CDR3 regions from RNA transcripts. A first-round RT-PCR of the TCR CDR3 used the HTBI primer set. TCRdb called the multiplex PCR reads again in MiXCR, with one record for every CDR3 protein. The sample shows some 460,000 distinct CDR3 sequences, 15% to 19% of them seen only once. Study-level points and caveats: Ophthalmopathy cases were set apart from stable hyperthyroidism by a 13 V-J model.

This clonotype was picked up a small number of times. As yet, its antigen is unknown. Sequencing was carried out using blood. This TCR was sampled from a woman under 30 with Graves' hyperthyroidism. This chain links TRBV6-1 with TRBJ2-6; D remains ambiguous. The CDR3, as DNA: TGTGCCAGCAGTGTGGGATTCTCTGGGGCCAACGTCCTGACTTTC. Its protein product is CASSVGFSGANVLTF.